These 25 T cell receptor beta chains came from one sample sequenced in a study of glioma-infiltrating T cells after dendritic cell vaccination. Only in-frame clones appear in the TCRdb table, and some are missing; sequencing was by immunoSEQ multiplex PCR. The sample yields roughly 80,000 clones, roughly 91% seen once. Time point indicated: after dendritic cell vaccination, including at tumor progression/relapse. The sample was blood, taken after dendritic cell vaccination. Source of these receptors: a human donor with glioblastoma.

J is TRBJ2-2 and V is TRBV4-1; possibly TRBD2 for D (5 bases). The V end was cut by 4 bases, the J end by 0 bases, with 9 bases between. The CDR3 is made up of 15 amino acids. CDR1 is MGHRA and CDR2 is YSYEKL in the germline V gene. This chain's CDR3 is CASSPTIANTGELFF. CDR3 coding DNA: TGCGCCAGCAGCCCGACTATCGCGAACACCGGGGAGCTGTTTTTT.

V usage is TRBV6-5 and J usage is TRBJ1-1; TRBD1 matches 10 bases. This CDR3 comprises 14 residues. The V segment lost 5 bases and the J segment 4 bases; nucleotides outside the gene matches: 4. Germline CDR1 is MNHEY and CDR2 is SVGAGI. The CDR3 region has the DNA TGTGCCAGCAGTAGCAGGACAGGGGGCACTGAAGCTTTCTTT. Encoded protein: CASSSRTGGTEAFF.

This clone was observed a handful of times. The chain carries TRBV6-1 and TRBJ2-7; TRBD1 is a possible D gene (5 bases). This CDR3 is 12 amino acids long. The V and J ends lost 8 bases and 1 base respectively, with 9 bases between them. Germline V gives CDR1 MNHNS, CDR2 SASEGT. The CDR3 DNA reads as TGTGCCAGCGCAGGGCTATCCTACGAGCAGTACTTC. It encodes CASAGLSYEQYF.

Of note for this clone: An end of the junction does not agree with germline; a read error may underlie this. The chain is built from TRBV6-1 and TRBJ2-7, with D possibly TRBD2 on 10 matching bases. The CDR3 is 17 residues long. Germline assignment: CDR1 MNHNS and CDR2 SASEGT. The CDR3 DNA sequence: TGTGCCAGCAGTGAGCTGGGACAGGGTGCGACTAGCGGGCACCCCTGCTTC. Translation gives CASSELGQGATSGHPCF.

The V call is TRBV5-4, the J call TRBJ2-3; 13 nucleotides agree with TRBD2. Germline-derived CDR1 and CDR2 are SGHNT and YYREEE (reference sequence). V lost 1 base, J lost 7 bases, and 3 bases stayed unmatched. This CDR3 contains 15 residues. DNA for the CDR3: TGTGCCAGCAGCTTGACTAGCGGGGGGGCAAATACGCAGTATTTT. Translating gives CASSLTSGGANTQYF.

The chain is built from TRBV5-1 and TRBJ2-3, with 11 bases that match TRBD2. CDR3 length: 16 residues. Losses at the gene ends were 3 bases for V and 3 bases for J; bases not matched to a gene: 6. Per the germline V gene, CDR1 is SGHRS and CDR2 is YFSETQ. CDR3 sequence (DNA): TGCGCCAGCAGCTCCCTAGCGGGGGGTTTAACAGATACGCAGTATTTT. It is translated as CASSSLAGGLTDTQYF. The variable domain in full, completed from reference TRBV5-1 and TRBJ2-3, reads KAGVTQTPRYLIKTRGQQVTLSCSPISGHRSVSWYQQTPGQGLQFLFEYFSETQRNKGNFPGRFSGRQFSNSRSEMNVSTLELGDSALYLCASSSLAGGLTDTQYFGPGTRLTVL.

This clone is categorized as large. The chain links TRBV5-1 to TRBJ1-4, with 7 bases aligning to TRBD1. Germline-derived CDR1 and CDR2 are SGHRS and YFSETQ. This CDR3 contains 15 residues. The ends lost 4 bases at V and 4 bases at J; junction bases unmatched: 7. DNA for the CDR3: TGCGCCAGCAGCCCGGGGGGGACAGTTAATGAAAAACTGTTTTTT. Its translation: CASSPGGTVNEKLFF.

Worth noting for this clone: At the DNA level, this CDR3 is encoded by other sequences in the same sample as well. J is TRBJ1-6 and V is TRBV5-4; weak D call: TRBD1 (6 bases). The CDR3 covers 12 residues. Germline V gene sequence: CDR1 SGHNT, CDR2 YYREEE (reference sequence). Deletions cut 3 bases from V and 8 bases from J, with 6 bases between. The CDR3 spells CASSSGDSPLHF. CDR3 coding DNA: TGTGCCAGCAGCTCAGGGGATTCACCCCTCCACTTT.

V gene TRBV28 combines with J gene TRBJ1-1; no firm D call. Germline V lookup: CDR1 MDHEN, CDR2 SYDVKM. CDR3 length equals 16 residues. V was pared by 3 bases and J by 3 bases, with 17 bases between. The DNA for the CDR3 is TGTGCCAGCAGTTTTCCTCAGGTTCAACCATACACTGAAGCTTTCTTT. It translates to CASSFPQVQPYTEAFF.

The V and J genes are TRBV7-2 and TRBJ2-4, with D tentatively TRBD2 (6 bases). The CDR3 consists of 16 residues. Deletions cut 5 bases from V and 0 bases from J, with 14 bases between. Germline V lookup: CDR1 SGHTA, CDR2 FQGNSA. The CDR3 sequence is CASSVPGLRAKNIQYF. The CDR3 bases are TGTGCCAGCAGCGTACCGGGACTGCGAGCCAAAAACATTCAGTACTTC.

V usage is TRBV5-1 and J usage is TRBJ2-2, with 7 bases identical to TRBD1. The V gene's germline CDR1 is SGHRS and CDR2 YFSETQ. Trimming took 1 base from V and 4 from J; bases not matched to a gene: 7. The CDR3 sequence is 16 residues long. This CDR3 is CASSLSRGPGTGELFF. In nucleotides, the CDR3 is TGCGCCAGCAGCTTGTCGAGGGGGCCGGGCACCGGGGAGCTGTTTTTT.

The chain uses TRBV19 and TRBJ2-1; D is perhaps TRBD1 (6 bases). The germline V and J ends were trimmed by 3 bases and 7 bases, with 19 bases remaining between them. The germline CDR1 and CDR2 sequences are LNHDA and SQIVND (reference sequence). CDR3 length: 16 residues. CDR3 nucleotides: TGTGCCAGTAGTATCCGAGGGGCAGGGGCGAGGAATGAGCAGTTCTTC. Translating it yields CASSIRGAGARNEQFF.

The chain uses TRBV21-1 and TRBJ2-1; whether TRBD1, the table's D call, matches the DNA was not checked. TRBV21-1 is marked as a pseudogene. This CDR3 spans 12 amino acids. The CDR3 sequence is CASSIRFDEQFF. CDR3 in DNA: TGTGCCAGCAGCATCAGATTCGATGAGCAGTTCTTC.

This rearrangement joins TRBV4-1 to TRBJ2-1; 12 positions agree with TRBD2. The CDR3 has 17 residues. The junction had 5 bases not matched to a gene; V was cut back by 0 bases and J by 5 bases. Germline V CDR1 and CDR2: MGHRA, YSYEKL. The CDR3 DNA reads TGCGCCAGCAGCCAAGATTGGCTAGCGGGAGGGGACAATGAGCAGTTCTTC. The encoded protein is CASSQDWLAGGDNEQFF.

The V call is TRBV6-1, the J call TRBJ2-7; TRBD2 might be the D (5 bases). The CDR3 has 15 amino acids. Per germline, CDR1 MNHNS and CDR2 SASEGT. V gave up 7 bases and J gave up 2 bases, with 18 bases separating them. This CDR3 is CASIPRESGPYEQYF. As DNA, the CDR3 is TGTGCCAGCATCCCTCGGGAATCCGGCCCCTACGAGCAGTACTTC.

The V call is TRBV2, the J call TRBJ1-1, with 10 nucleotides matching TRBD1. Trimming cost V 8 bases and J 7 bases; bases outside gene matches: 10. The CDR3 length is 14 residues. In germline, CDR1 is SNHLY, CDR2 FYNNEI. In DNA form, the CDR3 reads TGTGCCAGCGAAGGGGACAGGGGTAGGGGTGAAGCTTTCTTT. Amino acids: CASEGDRGRGEAFF.

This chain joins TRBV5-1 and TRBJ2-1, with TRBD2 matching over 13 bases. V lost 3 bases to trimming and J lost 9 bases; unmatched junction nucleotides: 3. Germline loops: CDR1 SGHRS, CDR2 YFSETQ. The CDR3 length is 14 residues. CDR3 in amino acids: CASSWTSGSGEQFF. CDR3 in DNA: TGCGCCAGCAGCTGGACTAGCGGGAGCGGTGAGCAGTTCTTC.

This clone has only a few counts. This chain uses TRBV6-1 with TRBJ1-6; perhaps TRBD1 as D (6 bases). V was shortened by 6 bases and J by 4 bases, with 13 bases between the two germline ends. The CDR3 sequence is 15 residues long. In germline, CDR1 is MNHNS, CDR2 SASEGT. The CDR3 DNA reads TGTGCCAGCAGGTCACAGGGAGGGTATAATTCACCCCTCCACTTT. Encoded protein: CASRSQGGYNSPLHF.

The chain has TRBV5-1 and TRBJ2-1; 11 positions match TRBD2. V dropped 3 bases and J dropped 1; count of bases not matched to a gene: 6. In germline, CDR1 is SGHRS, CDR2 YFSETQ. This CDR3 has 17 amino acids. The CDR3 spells CASSSLTSGVSYNEQFF. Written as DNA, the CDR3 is TGCGCCAGCAGCTCACTGACTAGCGGGGTTTCCTACAATGAGCAGTTCTTC.

The CDR3 spells CASSFQGAPGGELFF. The DNA for the CDR3 is TGCGCCAGCAGCTTTCAGGGGGCTCCGGGCGGGGAGCTGTTTTTT. The chain is built from TRBV5-1 and TRBJ2-2; 8 positions agree with TRBD1. Germline V gene lookup returns CDR1 SGHRS and CDR2 YFSETQ. Losses at the gene ends were 2 bases for V and 7 bases for J; bases not matched to a gene: 7. The CDR3 spans 15 residues.

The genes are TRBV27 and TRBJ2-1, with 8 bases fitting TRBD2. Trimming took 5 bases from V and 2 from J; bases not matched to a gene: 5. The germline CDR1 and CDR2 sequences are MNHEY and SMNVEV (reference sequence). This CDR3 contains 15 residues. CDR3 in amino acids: CASSPRAGAYNEQFF. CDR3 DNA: TGTGCCAGCAGTCCCAGAGCGGGAGCCTACAATGAGCAGTTCTTC.

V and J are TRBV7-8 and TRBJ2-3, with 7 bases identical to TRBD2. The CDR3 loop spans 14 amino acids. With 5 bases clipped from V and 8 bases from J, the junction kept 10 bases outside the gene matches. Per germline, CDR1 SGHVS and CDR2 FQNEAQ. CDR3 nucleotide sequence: TGTGCCAGCAGCCCAGCGTGGACTAGTGCTACGCAGTATTTT. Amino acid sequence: CASSPAWTSATQYF.

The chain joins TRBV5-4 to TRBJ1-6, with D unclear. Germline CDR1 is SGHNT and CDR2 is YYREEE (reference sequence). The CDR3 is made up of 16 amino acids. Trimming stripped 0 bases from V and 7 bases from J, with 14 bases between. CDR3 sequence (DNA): TGTGCCAGCAGCTTGGGAAGTTTGGCTCAGAATTCACCCCTCCACTTT. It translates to CASSLGSLAQNSPLHF. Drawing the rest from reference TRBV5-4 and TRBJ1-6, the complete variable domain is ETGVTQSPTHLIKTRGQQVTLRCSSQSGHNTVSWYQQALGQGPQFIFQYYREEENGRGNFPPRFSGLQFPNYSSELNVNALELDDSALYLCASSLGSLAQNSPLHFGNGTRLTVT.

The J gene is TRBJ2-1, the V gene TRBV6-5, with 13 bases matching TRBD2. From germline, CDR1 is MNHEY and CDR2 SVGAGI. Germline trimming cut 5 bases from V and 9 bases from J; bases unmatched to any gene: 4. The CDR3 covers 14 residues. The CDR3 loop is CASSPGLAGSEQFF. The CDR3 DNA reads TGTGCCAGCAGTCCGGGACTAGCGGGATCTGAGCAGTTCTTC.

The CDR3 protein is CADLGGRVANVLTF. Written as DNA, the CDR3 is TGTGCCGATCTAGGCGGGAGGGTAGCCAACGTCCTGACTTTC. The chain has TRBV21-1 and TRBJ2-6; the listed D gene, TRBD2, was not tested against the DNA. TRBV21-1 is assigned pseudogene status. There are 14 residues in the CDR3.